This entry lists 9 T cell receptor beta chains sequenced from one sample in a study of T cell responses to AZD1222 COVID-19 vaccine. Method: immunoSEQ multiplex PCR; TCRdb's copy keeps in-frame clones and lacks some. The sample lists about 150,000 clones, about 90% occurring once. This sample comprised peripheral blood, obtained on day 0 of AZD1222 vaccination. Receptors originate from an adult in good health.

CDR3 nucleotides: TGTGCCAGTAGTCTCGCGAAGGGTACAGATACGCAGTATTTT. Residues: CASSLAKGTDTQYF. The chain joins TRBV19 to TRBJ2-3; D remains unclear. Deletions cut 5 bases from V and 3 bases from J, with 12 bases between. The CDR3 length is 14 residues. Germline loops: CDR1 LNHDA, CDR2 SQIVND (reference sequence).

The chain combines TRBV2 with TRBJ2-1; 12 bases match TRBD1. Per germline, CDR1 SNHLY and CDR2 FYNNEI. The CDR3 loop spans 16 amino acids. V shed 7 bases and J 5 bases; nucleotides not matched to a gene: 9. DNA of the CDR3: TGTGCCAGCAATAAGCCCCGGGACAGGGGGCACAATGAGCAGTTCTTC. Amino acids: CASNKPRDRGHNEQFF.

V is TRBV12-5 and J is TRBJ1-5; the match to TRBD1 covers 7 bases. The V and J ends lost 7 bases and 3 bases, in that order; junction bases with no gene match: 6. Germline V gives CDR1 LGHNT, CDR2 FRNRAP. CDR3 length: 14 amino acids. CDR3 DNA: TGTGCTAGTGCTTCGGGACAGTTCAATCAGCCCCAGCATTTT. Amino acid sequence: CASASGQFNQPQHF. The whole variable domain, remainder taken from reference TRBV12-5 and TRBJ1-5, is DARVTQTPRHKVTEMGQEVTMRCQPILGHNTVFWYRQTMMQGLELLAYFRNRAPLDDSGMPKDRFSAEMPDATLATLKIQPSEPRDSAVYFCASASGQFNQPQHFGDGTRLSIL.

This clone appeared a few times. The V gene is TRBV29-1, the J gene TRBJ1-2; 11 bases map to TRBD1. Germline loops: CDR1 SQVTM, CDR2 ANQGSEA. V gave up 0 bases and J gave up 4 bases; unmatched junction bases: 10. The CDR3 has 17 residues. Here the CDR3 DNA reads TGCAGCGTTGAAGATCAGGGACAGGGGGGAAGAGGCTATGGCTACACCTTC. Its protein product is CSVEDQGQGGRGYGYTF.

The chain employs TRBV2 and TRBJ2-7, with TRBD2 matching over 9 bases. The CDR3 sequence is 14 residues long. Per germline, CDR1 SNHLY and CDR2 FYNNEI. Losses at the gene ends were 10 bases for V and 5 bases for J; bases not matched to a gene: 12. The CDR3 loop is CATQRSSGNNEQYF. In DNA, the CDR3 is TGTGCCACCCAGAGGTCTAGCGGGAACAACGAGCAGTACTTC.

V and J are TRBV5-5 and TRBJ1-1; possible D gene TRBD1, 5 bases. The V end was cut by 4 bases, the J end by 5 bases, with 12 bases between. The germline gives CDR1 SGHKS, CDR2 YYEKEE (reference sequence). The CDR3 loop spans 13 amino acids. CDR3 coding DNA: TGTGCCAGCAGCGCGGGCAGGGAAACTGAAGCTTTCTTT. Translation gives CASSAGRETEAFF.

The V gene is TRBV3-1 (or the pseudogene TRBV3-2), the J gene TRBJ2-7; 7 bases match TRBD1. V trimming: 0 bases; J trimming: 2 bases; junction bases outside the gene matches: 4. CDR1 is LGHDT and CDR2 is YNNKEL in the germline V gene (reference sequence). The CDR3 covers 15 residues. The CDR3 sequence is CASSQEDRRAYEQYF. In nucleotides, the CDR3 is TGTGCCAGCAGCCAAGAGGACAGGAGAGCCTACGAGCAGTACTTC.

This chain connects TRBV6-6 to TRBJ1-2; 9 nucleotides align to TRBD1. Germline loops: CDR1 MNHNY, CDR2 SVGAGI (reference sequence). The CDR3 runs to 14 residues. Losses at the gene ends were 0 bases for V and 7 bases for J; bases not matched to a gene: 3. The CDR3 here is CASSYSGTGFGYTF. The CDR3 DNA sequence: TGTGCCAGCAGTTACTCAGGGACAGGGTTTGGCTACACCTTC.

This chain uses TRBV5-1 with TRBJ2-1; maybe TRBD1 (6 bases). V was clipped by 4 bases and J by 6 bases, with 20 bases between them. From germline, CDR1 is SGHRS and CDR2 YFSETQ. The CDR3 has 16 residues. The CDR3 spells CASSPRRQATSNEQFF. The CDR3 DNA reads TGCGCCAGCAGCCCGAGGAGACAGGCAACGTCCAATGAGCAGTTCTTC.